This TCR beta chain was identified during a study of human T cells and chemical hapten exposure. Comments on this clonotype: The antigen remains unidentified.

A single record per CDR3 protein comes from TCRdb applying MiXCR to the RACE reads. The table lists 150,000 to 200,000 distinct CDR3 sequences, approximately 20% of them singletons, with 6% to 8% in the top ten. Whole-study findings and limits: TCRs exceeding 1 in 1000 frequency stayed unchanged with DPC sensitization.

Documented time point: patch test 1, 2 weeks after DPC sensitization. As to treatment: therapeutic diphenylcyclopropenone sensitization with weekly scalp DPC. Alopecia patients deemed DPC-suitable, aged 18 to 70, excluding pregnancy. The TCR sequence derives from a woman in her 50s with alopecia areata. Some clones in this sample may be carry-over from other donors' samples. The source material was whole blood, sampled in connection with sensitization to the hapten diphenylcyclopropenone (DPC).

This CDR3 is CASSKAGTADPYGYTF. The CDR3, as DNA: TGCGCCAGCAGCAAAGCCGGGACAGCGGACCCCTATGGCTACACCTTC. This chain joins TRBV5-1 and TRBJ1-2; 7 nucleotides line up with TRBD1. The CDR3 spans 16 residues. Trimming took 4 bases from V and 4 from J; bases not matched to a gene: 13. Germline lookup yields CDR1 SGHRS and CDR2 YFSETQ. Full variable domain (rest looked up from reference TRBV5-1 and TRBJ1-2): KAGVTQTPRYLIKTRGQQVTLSCSPISGHRSVSWYQQTPGQGLQFLFEYFSETQRNKGNFPGRFSGRQFSNSRSEMNVSTLELGDSALYLCASSKAGTADPYGYTFGSGTRLTVV.